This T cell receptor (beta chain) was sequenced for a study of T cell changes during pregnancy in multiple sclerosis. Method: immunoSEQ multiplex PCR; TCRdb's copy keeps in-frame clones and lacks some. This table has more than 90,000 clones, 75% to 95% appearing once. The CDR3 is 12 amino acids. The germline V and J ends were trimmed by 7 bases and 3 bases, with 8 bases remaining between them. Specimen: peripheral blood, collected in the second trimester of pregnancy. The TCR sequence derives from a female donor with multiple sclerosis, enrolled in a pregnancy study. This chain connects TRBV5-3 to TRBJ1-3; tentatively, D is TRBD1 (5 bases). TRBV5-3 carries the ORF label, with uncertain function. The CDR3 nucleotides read TGTGCCAGACAGGGTGGTGGAAACACCATATATTTT. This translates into CARQGGGNTIYF.